This T cell receptor (beta chain) was identified in a study of blood T cell repertoires in COVID-19. Study-level information: From the United States, Italy and Spain came samples of acute and convalescent COVID-19. In each case, the material was cDNA or gDNA derived from T cells, B-cell-depleted T cells, or PBMCs.

The germline gives CDR1 LNHDA, CDR2 SQIVND (reference sequence). The CDR3 is made up of 15 amino acids. V shed 10 bases and J 2 bases; nucleotides not matched to a gene: 11. Study processing details: Amplifying reference gene primers gave estimates of nucleated cell counts. Sequenced by immunoSEQ multiplex PCR; TCRdb stores in-frame clones only, minus some. That table gives V, J and clone size, and the DNA gave D and trimming. The sample has over 60,000 clones, 86% seen once. The J gene is TRBJ1-2, the V gene TRBV19, with TRBD1 matching over 9 bases. The origin of this receptor is a man in his sixties or seventies with active or convalescent COVID-19. The material sequenced was peripheral blood. The CDR3 region is CATLDLGTGNYGYTF. In DNA, the CDR3 is TGTGCCACTCTGGATTTAGGGACAGGGAACTATGGCTACACCTTC.